What follows describes a single T cell receptor (beta chain). The antigen is not known. These data are taken from a study of OX40 agonist ivuxolimab in advanced cancers. Study-wide results and limits: Determination of antigen specificity was not performed for the expanded peripheral T cells.

TCRdb keeps only in-frame clones here, not all; method: immunoSEQ multiplex PCR. Altogether about 34,000 clones are present, about nine tenths being singletons, with the ten largest covering 4% to 5%. The CDR3 extends over 18 amino acids. Germline V lookup: CDR1 SEHNR, CDR2 FQNEAQ (reference sequence). V dropped 5 bases and J dropped 5 bases, with 26 bases sitting between them. The clonotype originates from an adult with an advanced solid tumor such as melanoma, head and neck, liver or kidney cancer. Sequencing was performed on CD4+ or CD8+ T cells sorted from blood, taken in a trial of the OX40 agonist ivuxolimab. This chain connects TRBV7-9 to TRBJ2-3, with D hard to call. The CDR3 reads CASSPPFVGQSRLDTQYF. The CDR3 nucleotides read TGTGCCAGCAGCCCGCCTTTTGTTGGCCAGAGTCGTCTAGATACGCAGTATTTT.